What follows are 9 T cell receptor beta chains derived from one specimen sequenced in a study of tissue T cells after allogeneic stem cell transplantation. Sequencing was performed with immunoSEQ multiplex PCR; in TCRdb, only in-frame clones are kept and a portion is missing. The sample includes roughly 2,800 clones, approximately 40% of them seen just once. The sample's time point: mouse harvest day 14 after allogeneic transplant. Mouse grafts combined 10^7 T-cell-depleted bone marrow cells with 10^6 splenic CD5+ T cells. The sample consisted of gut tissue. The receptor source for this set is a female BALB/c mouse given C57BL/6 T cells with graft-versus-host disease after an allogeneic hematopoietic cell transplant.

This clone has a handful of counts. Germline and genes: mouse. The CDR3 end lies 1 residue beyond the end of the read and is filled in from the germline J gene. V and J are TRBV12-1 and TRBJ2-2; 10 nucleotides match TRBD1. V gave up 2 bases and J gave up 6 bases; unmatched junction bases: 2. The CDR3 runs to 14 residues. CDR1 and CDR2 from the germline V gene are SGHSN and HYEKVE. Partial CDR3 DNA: TGTGCCAGCTCTCCGACAGGGGGCCCCGGGCAGCTCTAC. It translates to CASSPTGGPGQLY. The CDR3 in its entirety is CASSPTGGPGQLYF.

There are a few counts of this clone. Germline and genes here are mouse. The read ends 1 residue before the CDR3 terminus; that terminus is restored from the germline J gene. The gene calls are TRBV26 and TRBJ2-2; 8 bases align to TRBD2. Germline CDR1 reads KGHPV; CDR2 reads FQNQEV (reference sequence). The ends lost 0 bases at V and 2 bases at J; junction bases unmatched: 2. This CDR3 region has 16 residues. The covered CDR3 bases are TGTGCCAGCAGTCTGTCCCGGGGGGGCAACACCGGGCAGCTCTAC. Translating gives CASSLSRGGNTGQLY. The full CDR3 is CASSLSRGGNTGQLYF.

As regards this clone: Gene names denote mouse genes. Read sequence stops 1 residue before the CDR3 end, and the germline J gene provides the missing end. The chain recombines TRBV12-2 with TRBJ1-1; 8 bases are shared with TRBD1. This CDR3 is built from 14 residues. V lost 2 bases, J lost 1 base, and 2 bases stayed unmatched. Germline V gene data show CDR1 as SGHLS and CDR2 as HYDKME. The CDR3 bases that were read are TGTGCCAGCTCTCCCGGGACAGGGAACACAGAAGTCTTC. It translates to CASSPGTGNTEVF. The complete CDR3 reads CASSPGTGNTEVFF.

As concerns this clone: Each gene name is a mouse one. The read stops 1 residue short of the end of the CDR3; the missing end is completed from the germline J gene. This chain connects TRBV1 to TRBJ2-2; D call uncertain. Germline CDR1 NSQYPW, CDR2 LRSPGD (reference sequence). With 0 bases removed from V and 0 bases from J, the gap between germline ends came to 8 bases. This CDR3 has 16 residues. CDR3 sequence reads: CTCSADPGANTGQLYF. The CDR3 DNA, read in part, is TGCACCTGCAGTGCAGATCCCGGGGCAAACACCGGGCAGCTCTAC.

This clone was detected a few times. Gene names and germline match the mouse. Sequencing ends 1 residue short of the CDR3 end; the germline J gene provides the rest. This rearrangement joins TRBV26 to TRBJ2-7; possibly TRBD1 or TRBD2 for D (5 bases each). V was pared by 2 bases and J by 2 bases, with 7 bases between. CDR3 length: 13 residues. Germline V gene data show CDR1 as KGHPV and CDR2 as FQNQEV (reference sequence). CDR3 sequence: CASSLRGPYEQYF. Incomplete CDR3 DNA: TGTGCCAGCAGTCTGAGGGGACCCTATGAACAGTAC. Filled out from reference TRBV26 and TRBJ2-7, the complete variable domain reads NSKVIQTPRYLVKGQGQKAKMRCIPEKGHPVVFWYQQNKNNEFKFLINFQNQEVLQQIDMTEKRFSAECPSNSPCSLEIQSSEAGDSALYLCASSLRGPYEQYFGPGTRLTVL.

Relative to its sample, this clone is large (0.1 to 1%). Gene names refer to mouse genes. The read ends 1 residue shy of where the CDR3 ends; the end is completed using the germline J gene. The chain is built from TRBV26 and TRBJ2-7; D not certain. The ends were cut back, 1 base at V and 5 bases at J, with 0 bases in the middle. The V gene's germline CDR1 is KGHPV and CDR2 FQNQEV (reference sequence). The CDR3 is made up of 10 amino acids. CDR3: CASSLYEQYF. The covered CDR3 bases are TGTGCCAGCAGTCTGTATGAACAGTAC.

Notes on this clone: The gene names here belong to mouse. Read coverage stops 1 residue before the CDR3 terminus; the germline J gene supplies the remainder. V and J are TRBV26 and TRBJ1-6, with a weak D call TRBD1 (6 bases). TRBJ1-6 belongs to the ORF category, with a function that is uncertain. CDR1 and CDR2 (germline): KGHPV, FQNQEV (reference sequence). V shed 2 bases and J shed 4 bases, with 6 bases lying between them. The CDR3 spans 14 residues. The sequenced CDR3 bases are TGTGCCAGCAGTCTGGGACAGTATAATTCGCCCCTCTAC. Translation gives CASSLGQYNSPLY. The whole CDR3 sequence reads CASSLGQYNSPLYF.

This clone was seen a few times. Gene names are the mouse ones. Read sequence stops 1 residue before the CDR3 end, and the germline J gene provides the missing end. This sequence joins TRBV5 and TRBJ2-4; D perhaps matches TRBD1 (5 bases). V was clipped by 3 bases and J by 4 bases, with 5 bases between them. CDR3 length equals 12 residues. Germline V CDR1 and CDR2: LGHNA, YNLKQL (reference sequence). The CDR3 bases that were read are TGTGCCAGCAGCCACAGGGAAAACACCTTGTAC. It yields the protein CASSHRENTLY. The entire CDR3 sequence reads CASSHRENTLYF.

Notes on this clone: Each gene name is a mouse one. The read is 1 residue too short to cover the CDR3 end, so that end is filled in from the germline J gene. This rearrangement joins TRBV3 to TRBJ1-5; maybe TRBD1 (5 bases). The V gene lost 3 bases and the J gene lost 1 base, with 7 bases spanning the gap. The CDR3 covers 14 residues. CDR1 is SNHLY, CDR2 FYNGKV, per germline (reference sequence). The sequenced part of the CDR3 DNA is TGTGCCAGCAGCTTCGAGGGGAACAACCAGGCTCCGCTT. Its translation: CASSFEGNNQAPL. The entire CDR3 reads CASSFEGNNQAPLF.